Listed below are T cell receptor beta chains from one sample, sequenced in a study of blood T cell repertoires in COVID-19. Sequencing was performed with immunoSEQ multiplex PCR; in TCRdb, only in-frame clones are kept and a portion is missing. In the table there are some 110,000 clones, 82% of which are singletons. Sequences were obtained from peripheral blood. The receptors were gathered from a man aged 60 to 75 with acute or convalescent COVID-19. Each CDR3 is given with its conserved first and last residue. Fields, in order: V gene, J gene, clone size, D gene, CDR3 DNA, CDR3 protein. A D gene is named only where the DNA matches it firmly. Where a row states a size, it is once, few, many or the class of an expanded clone; other rows omit it.

>TRBV7-8|TRBJ2-2|.|TRBD2
TGTGCCAGCAGCGGAAGCGGGGGCAACACCGGGGAGCTGTTTTTT
CASSGSGGNTGELFF
>TRBV27|TRBJ2-1|.|.
TGTGCCAGCAGTAGCGGACAGCACTACAATGAGCAGTTCTTC
CASSSGQHYNEQFF
>TRBV7-9|TRBJ1-4|.|TRBD1
TGTGCCAGCAGCCGTGACAGGGGTGAAAAACTGTTTTTT
CASSRDRGEKLFF
>TRBV18|TRBJ1-3|many|TRBD1
TGTGCCAGCTCACCAAGCTCCGGACAGGCCTCTGGAAACACCATATATTTT
CASSPSSGQASGNTIYF
>TRBV25-1|TRBJ1-2|.|TRBD1
TGTGCCAGCAGTGACCCGGGACAGGGTTGGCATGGCTACACCTTC
CASSDPGQGWHGYTF
>TRBV24-1|TRBJ2-1|.|.
TGTGCCAGTCGGCGGGGCAATGAGCAGTTCTTC
CASRRGNEQFF
>TRBV7-3|TRBJ2-3|.|.
TGTGCCAGCAGCTTATTGTGGGGGGGCACAGATACGCAGTATTTT
CASSLLWGGTDTQYF
>TRBV19|TRBJ2-2|.|TRBD2
TGTGCCAGTAAATCCCCGGGGGGGCCGGACACCGGGGAGCTGTTTTTT
CASKSPGGPDTGELFF
>TRBV18|TRBJ2-7|.|.
TGTGCCAGCTCACCACCGTCCGGGAACAGAGACTACGAGCAGTACTTC
CASSPPSGNRDYEQYF
>TRBV2|TRBJ2-7|.|TRBD1
TGTGCCAGCAGTGAAGTGGACAGGGAAGGCGAGCAGTACTTC
CASSEVDREGEQYF
>TRBV5-1|TRBJ2-2|few|TRBD1
TGCGCCAGCAGCCCGGCAGGACAGGGGAACACCGGGGAGCTGTTTTTT
CASSPAGQGNTGELFF
>TRBV2|TRBJ1-1|few|TRBD1
TGTGCCAGCAGCTTGACAGGGGGAAGGGGTGAAGCTTTCTTT
CASSLTGGRGEAFF
>TRBV6-6|TRBJ2-1|.|.
TGTGCCAGCAGTTTGACAGGACTTATTGAGCAGTTCTTC
CASSLTGLIEQFF
>TRBV29-1|TRBJ1-2|.|.
TGCAGCGTCCCCGGGACACCAGGGACCTCAAACTATGGCTACACCTTC
CSVPGTPGTSNYGYTF
>TRBV9|TRBJ2-3|.|.
TGTGCCAGCAGCGTCGCAGGGACTGTCACAGATACGCAGTATTTT
CASSVAGTVTDTQYF
>TRBV2|TRBJ2-5|.|TRBD2
TGTGCCAGCAGGACGACTAGCGGGGGAGGGGAGACCCAGTACTTC
CASRTTSGGGETQYF
>TRBV9|TRBJ2-2|.|TRBD2
TGTGCCAGCAGCCCGCACTTACTAGCGGGGTACACCGGGGAGCTGTTTTTT
CASSPHLLAGYTGELFF
>TRBV18|TRBJ1-5|.|.
TGTGCCAGCTCACCATCAGGGGACGATCAGCCCCAGCATTTT
CASSPSGDDQPQHF
>TRBV18|TRBJ2-1|.|TRBD2
TGTGCCAGCTCACCCCTCGCCTCTAGCGGGAGTCAGAATGAGCAGTTCTTC
CASSPLASSGSQNEQFF
>TRBV5-4|TRBJ1-2|.|TRBD1
TGTGCCAGCAGCACACAGGGGATTTATGGCTACACCTTC
CASSTQGIYGYTF
>TRBV10-3|TRBJ2-3|.|TRBD1
TGTGCCATCAGTGAGTCGCAGGGGGCGACAGGGTGGACGCAGTATTTT
CAISESQGATGWTQYF
>TRBV27|TRBJ1-2|.|.
TGTGCCAGCACCAGCGTCGACCCGGGTGGCTACACCTTC
CASTSVDPGGYTF
>TRBV6-5|TRBJ1-4|.|.
TGTGCCAGCAGGGCAGGGGCTTGGACTAATGAAAAACTGTTTTTT
CASRAGAWTNEKLFF
>TRBV30|TRBJ1-1|.|.
TGTGCCTGGAGTGAGAACGGTAGTAAGGCTTTCTTT
CAWSENGSKAFF
>TRBV30|TRBJ2-1|.|TRBD1
TGTGCCTGGAGCCCGGGACAGGGCGTCTACAGCTCCTACAATGAGCAGTTCTTC
CAWSPGQGVYSSYNEQFF
>TRBV7-9|TRBJ1-5|.|.
TGTGCCAGCAGCTTGCAGGGGCAAGATCAGCCCCAGCATTTT
CASSLQGQDQPQHF
>TRBV6-2/TRBV6-3|TRBJ1-5|few|TRBD1
TGTGCCAGCAGCTCCGGGACAGGGATTCAGCCCCAGCATTTT
CASSSGTGIQPQHF
>TRBV11-2|TRBJ2-3|.|TRBD2
TGTGCCAGCAGCTTAGCCGGGACTACGCCCACAGATACGCAGTATTTT
CASSLAGTTPTDTQYF
>TRBV12-3/TRBV12-4|TRBJ1-2|.|.
TGTGCCAGCAGTTTACGACAGCAGTATGGCTACACCTTC
CASSLRQQYGYTF
>TRBV30|TRBJ1-1|.|.
TGTGCCTGGAGTTGGCAGGAACACACTGAAGCTTTCTTT
CAWSWQEHTEAFF
>TRBV29-1|TRBJ1-1|.|TRBD1
TGCAGCGTTAAAAGGGACAGGGGAGGCACTGAAGCTTTCTTT
CSVKRDRGGTEAFF
>TRBV4-1|TRBJ1-6|.|.
TGCGCCAGCAGCCAACATATTCGGGGAGCCTATAATTCACCCCTCCACTTT
CASSQHIRGAYNSPLHF